This T cell receptor (beta chain) was captured by sequencing in a study of shared clonotypes between healthy human individuals (TCRdb year 2020). Turning to the overall study: Three men and two women, aged 18 to 49 years, made up the cohort. To increase sequencing depth and limit assay-specific biases, TCR repertoire library preparation and sequencing were carried out by different laboratories using diverse techniques. Between about 0.94 and 8.9 billion PBMCs per donor were obtained by leukapheresis. Per donor, three plates each were used for CD4 naive and CD4 memory, two for CD8 naive, and one for CD8 memory. To estimate repertoire size and how much clonotype sharing occurs between individuals, the study deeply sequenced the blood TCR repertoires of five healthy adults. The full study reports these points: The genetic and exposure-history diversity represented was limited by the small number of donors. About 5% of naive CD4, 3% to 4% of naive CD8, about 2.5% of memory CD4, and less than 0.45% of memory CD8 clonotypes were shared across a few donors. Incomplete sequencing was indicated by rarefaction of sorted-subset datasets, despite the large sequencing depth. Sampling was restricted to blood, and TCR repertoires in tissue are likely to differ from TCR repertoires in blood. Based on pairwise subsampling, the degree of clonotype sharing among donors was expected to be affected by sequencing depth. Higher generation probabilities were observed for clonotypes shared by all four sorted-subset donors than for non-shared clonotypes. Naive subsets generally had larger estimated clonotype richness than memory subsets did.

Including cysteine and phenylalanine, the CDR3 has 19 amino acids. Here the CDR3 DNA is all that survives: 57 bases in frame from base 1. V trim: 2 bases; J trim: 3 bases; unmatched bases: 14. The germline V gene yields KGHSH for CDR1 and LQKENI for CDR2. Using the deep immunoSEQ assay, TCR CDR3 regions were amplified from genomic DNA by multiplex PCR. Genomic DNA extracted from each cell subset was distributed evenly over all wells of several immunoSEQ 96-well plates, and each plate served as one replicate. For sorted subsets, each replicate PCR was loaded with roughly 0.2 ug genomic DNA, equivalent to some 27,000 T cell genomes. Purified libraries were measured with a Qubit 3.0 fluorometer, size-checked on a Bioanalyzer 2100, and measured again with the KAPA Library Quantification kit. Each immunoSEQ 96-well plate was sequenced on its own single-read 150-cycle Illumina NextSeq 550 flow cell. Per the authors' processing: Because the immunoSEQ output included only junctional sequences and no quality scores, the filtering could not be the same as the filtering used for full-length reads. To assign V/J genes and CDR3, sequences were annotated against IMGT germline references using PyIR, a Python wrapper for IgBLAST v1.9. Reads with weak V/J assignments (E-value above 1e-6), missing CDR3, stop codons, out-of-frame junctions, or ambiguous translated residues were removed. V3J clonotypes were defined as sequences sharing an identical inferred V gene, J gene, and CDR3 amino acid sequence. To compute the percentage overlap between repertoires, the number of shared unique clonotypes was divided by the size of the smaller repertoire. Richness of each repertoire was evaluated using RTK rarefaction, the Chao1 estimator, and Recon v2.1 estimates of unobserved clonotypes. Generation probabilities for all TCRbeta clonotypes obtained by the gDNA method from a handful of donors were computed using OLGA. The table was pulled from immuneACCESS by TCRdb, which kept in-frame rearrangements only. Such tables lose some clones; where checked, under half of the loss comes from unresolved V genes, and the rest has no known cause. From that table come the V and J calls and clone size; the DNA was used to work out D and trimming. In this sample the table shows over 150,000 clones, about 68% of which occur a single time. Around 9.3% of the sample lies in the top ten.

As regards this clone: There is no known antigen for this receptor. Qualities for individual bases were not recorded, and no much larger clone is one base off.

The donors were healthy, HIV-negative adults with no recently reported acute infections or vaccinations. Every donor was a Caucasian adult living in Nashville, Tennessee, USA. CD4+ T cells were enriched by magnetic negative selection, after which naive cells were positively selected on CD45RA and the negative fraction was taken as the memory subset. Blood was collected by leukapheresis, and PBMCs were isolated by Ficoll-Histopaque density gradient centrifugation and then cryopreserved in liquid nitrogen vapor phase. Purity and quantity of every magnetically sorted T cell population were checked by analytical flow cytometry. Each sorted fraction had its genomic DNA isolated and then quantified by UV absorbance on a Nanodrop 2000c.

Sequencing was done on a sample of memory CD4+ T cells sorted from blood. Taken with the paper, the label for cell subset or site translates to: CD45RA-negative fraction. The TCR comes from a man aged 25-40 years in good health. The sequence is built from TRBV18 and TRBJ2-3; 10 central nucleotides agree with TRBD2. The CDR3 sequence is CASSPRTEAHSGRTDTQYF. At the DNA level, the sequence is TGTGCCAGCTCACCAAGGACAGAAGCTCATAGCGGGAGGACAGATACGCAGTATTTT.